This T cell receptor beta chain was retrieved from a study of low-dose radiotherapy and immunotherapy resistance in tumors. Study-level background: On an every-two-weeks schedule, patients received intravenous nivolumab 240 mg, along with ipilimumab 1 mg/kg every six weeks. Aspirin 300 mg was given orally each day for four cycles from cycle 1 day 1.

Between the trimmed V and J ends, which lost 0 bases and 6 bases, there was a span of 6 bases. This CDR3 is 12 amino acids long. The germline V gene encodes CDR1 SQVTM and CDR2 ANQGSEA. First-strand cDNA used TRAV- and TRBV-specific primers, covering alpha and beta chains. Both a constant-region primer and a V-primer adapter served to amplify TCRs across roughly 20 PCR cycles. mRNA that had been isolated underwent amplification through in vitro transcription. TCRdb reprocessed the reads via MiXCR and lists one record per CDR3 protein. The sample contains about 9,800 distinct CDR3 sequences, 35% to 50% of which appear only once.

This TCR came from a human donor with advanced metastatic prostate, ovarian, gallbladder or colorectal cancer (not recorded which). This table probably holds off-target reads from a library built for another chain. The chain recombines TRBV29-1 with TRBJ2-1; D remains unclear. CDR3 region: CSVEDPGNEQFF. The CDR3 nucleotides read TGCAGCGTTGAAGATCCGGGCAATGAGCAGTTCTTC.